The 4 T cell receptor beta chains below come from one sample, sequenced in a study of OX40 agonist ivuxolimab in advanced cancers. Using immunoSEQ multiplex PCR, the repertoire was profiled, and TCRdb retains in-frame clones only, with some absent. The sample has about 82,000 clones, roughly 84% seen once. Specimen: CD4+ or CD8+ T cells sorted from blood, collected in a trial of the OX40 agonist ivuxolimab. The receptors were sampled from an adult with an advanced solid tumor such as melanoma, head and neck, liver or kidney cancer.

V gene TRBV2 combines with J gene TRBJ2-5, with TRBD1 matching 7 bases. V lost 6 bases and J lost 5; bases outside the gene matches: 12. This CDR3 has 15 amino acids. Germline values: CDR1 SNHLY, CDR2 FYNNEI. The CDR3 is CASSENRGRRETQYF. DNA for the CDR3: TGTGCCAGCAGCGAGAACAGGGGACGGAGGGAGACCCAGTACTTC.

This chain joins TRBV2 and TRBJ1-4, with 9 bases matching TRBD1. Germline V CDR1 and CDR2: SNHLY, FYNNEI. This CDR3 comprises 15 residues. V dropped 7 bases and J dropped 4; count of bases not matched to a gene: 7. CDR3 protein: CASKPGQGYNEKLFF. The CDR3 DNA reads TGTGCCAGCAAACCGGGACAGGGTTATAATGAAAAACTGTTTTTT.

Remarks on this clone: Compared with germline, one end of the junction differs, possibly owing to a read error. CDR3 protein: CASTRSGLAGGGRSNF. The CDR3 DNA reads as TGTGCCAGCACACGAAGCGGACTAGCGGGGGGGGGCCGATCGAACTTC. The J gene is TRBJ2-5, the V gene TRBV2; TRBD2 agrees at 15 bases. Germline values: CDR1 SNHLY, CDR2 FYNNEI. There are 16 residues in the CDR3.

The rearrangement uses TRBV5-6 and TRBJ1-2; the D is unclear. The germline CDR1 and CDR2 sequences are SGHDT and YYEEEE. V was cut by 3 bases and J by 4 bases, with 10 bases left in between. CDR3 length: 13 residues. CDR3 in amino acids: CASSSPLPYGYTF. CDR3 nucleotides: TGTGCCAGCAGCTCCCCATTGCCCTATGGCTACACCTTC.